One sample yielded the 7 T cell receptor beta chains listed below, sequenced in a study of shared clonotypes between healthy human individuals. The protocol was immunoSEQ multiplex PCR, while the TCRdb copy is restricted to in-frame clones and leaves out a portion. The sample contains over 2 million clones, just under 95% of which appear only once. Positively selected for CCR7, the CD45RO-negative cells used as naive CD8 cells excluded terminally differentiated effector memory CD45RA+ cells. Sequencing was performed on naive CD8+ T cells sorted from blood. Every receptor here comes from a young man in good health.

As DNA, the CDR3 is TGTGCCTGGCGGACCGAGGGACCTGAAGCTTTCTTT. Amino acids: CAWRTEGPEAFF. J is TRBJ1-1 and V is TRBV7-6, with D possibly matching TRBD1 (5 bases). V lost 11 bases and J 6 bases, leaving 16 bases between the germline ends. This CDR3 spans 12 amino acids. CDR1 is SGHVS, CDR2 FNYEAQ, per germline.

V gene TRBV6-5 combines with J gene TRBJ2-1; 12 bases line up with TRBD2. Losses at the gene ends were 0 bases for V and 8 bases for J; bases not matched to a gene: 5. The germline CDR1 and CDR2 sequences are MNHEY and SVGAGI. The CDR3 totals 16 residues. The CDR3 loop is CASSYSLAGGRDEQFF. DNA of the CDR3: TGTGCCAGCAGTTACTCTCTAGCGGGAGGGCGGGATGAGCAGTTCTTC.

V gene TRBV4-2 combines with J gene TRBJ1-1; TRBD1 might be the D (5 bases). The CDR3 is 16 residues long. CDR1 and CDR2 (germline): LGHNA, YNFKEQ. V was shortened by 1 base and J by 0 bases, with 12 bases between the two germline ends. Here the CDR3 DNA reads TGTGCCAGCAGCCAAGTAGGGGAGAATTTGAACACTGAAGCTTTCTTT. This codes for CASSQVGENLNTEAFF.

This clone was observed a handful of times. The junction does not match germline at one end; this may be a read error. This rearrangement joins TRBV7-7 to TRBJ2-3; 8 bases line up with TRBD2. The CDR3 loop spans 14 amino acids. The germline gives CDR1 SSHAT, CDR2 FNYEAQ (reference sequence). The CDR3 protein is CASSLAGGTDTQYF. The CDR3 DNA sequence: TGTGCTAGCAGCCTAGCGGGCGGCACAGATACGCAGTATTTT. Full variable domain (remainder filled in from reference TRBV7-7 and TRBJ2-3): GAGVSQSPRYKVTKRGQDVTLRCDPISSHATLYWYQQALGQGPEFLTYFNYEAQPDKSGLPSDRFSAERPEGSISTLTIQRTEQRDSAMYRCASSLAGGTDTQYFGPGTRLTVL.

As DNA, the CDR3 is TGTGCCAGCAGTTACTCGACCGGGGGCCGTACCTACGAGCAGTACTTC. It translates to CASSYSTGGRTYEQYF. The V gene is TRBV6-5, the J gene TRBJ2-7; the D call may be TRBD1 or TRBD2 (6 bases each). Germline V gives CDR1 MNHEY, CDR2 SVGAGI. This CDR3 is built from 16 residues. V was cut by 0 bases and J by 2 bases, with 14 bases left in between.

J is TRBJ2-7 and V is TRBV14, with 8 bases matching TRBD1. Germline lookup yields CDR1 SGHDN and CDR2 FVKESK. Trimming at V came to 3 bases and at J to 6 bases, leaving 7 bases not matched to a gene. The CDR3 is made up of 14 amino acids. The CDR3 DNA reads TGTGCCAGCAGCCACCCTGGACAGGGCCCCGAGCAGTACTTC. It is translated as CASSHPGQGPEQYF.

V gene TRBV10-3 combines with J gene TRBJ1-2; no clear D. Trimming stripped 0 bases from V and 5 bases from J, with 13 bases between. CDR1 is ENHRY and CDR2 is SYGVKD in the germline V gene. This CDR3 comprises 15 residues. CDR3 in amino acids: CAISESTPGGYGYTF. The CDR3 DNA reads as TGTGCCATCAGTGAGTCGACGCCAGGCGGATATGGCTACACCTTC.